Listed here are 5 T cell receptor beta chains from one sample, sequenced in a study of T cells in Graves' hyperthyroidism and ophthalmopathy. Researchers amplified the TCR beta CDR3 regions from RNA transcripts. A first-round RT-PCR of the TCR CDR3 used the HTBI primer set. Each CDR3 protein gets one entry after TCRdb re-called the multiplex PCR reads with MiXCR. The sample lists approximately 640,000 distinct CDR3 sequences, just under 45% occurring once. Source material: peripheral blood or thyroid tissue (not recorded which). The receptors were sampled from an adult man with Graves' disease, either hyperthyroidism or ophthalmopathy (not recorded which).

V and J are TRBV4-1 and TRBJ1-6; TRBD1 matches 7 bases. Trimming took 3 bases from V and 0 from J; bases not matched to a gene: 11. Germline V gene data show CDR1 as MGHRA and CDR2 as YSYEKL. The CDR3 is 19 residues long. CDR3 amino acids: CASSQVTGTESSYNSPLHF. In DNA, the CDR3 is TGCGCCAGCAGCCAGGTAACCGGGACAGAGAGCTCCTATAATTCACCCCTCCACTTT.

V is TRBV20-1 and J is TRBJ1-5, with a weak D call TRBD1 (5 bases). Per germline, CDR1 DFQATT and CDR2 SNEGSKA (reference sequence). The CDR3 has 12 amino acids. V was clipped by 6 bases and J by 5 bases, with 11 bases between them. CDR3 in DNA: TGCAGTGCCAGGACACCCGATCAGCCCCAGCATTTT. Residues: CSARTPDQPQHF.

This clonotype occurred a few times. This sequence joins TRBV5-1 and TRBJ2-7, with 14 bases aligning to TRBD2. CDR1 is SGHRS and CDR2 is YFSETQ in the germline V gene. This CDR3 region has 15 residues. Trimming removed 4 bases from V and 5 bases from J; junction bases left unmatched: 5. The CDR3 DNA follows: TGCGCCAGCAGCAAGGGACTAGCGGGAGTGGACGAGCAGTACTTC. The encoded protein is CASSKGLAGVDEQYF.

The chain combines TRBV24-1 with TRBJ2-3; 8 positions match TRBD1. The trim removed 3 bases at V and 3 bases at J, leaving 7 bases unmatched. The CDR3 sequence is 16 residues long. Germline V lookup: CDR1 KGHDR, CDR2 SFDVKD. The CDR3 DNA follows: TGTGCCACCAGTGATCGCCAGGGGGCGACGACAGATACGCAGTATTTT. Its protein product is CATSDRQGATTDTQYF.

This clonotype came up many times. The gene calls are TRBV2 and TRBJ1-2, with TRBD1 identical over 7 bases. V shed 1 base and J 8 bases; nucleotides not matched to a gene: 4. This CDR3 has 13 amino acids. Germline V gene lookup returns CDR1 SNHLY and CDR2 FYNNEI. The CDR3 loop reads CASSEGGTEGYTF. As DNA, the CDR3 is TGTGCCAGCAGTGAAGGGGGGACAGAGGGCTACACCTTC.